The entry that follows covers one TCR beta chain sequence. Its antigen is unknown. This entry comes from a study of regulatory T cells in long-lasting Graves disease. Findings of the study overall: With persistent disease, TRBV28, TRBJ1-2 and TRBJ2-5 were the favored segments.

The authors built TCR beta libraries using iRepertoire HTBI primers and Arm-PCR of CDR3 regions. TCRdb fed the multiplex PCR reads into MiXCR, producing one record per CDR3 protein. The sample lists hundreds of thousands of distinct CDR3 sequences; roughly a fifth were seen once. The germline V gene encodes CDR1 SGDLS and CDR2 YYNGEE. Trimming at V came to 5 bases and at J to 0 bases, leaving 9 bases not matched to a gene. The CDR3 has 18 amino acids. As for time point: persistent/refractory GD, antithyroid drugs over 5 years with positive TRAb. Isolated PBMC RNA provided the starting material for the TCR library. A blood draw put roughly 10 milliliters of peripheral blood into EDTA tubes.

V gene TRBV9 combines with J gene TRBJ2-2; 11 bases map to TRBD2. This material consisted of peripheral blood mononuclear cells (PBMCs), taken when the disease was refractory, from a patient treated with antithyroid drugs. The TCR comes from a female donor with Graves disease. The CDR3: CASSRGLAGGTNTGELFF. DNA of the CDR3: TGTGCCAGCAGTCGAGGGCTAGCGGGAGGAACGAACACCGGGGAGCTGTTTTTT. Using reference TRBV9 and TRBJ2-2 for the parts outside the CDR3, the full variable domain is DSGVTQTPKHLITATGQRVTLRCSPRSGDLSVYWYQQSLDQGLQFLIQYYNGEERAKGNILERFSAQQFPDLHSELNLSSLELGDSALYFCASSRGLAGGTNTGELFFGEGSRLTVL.